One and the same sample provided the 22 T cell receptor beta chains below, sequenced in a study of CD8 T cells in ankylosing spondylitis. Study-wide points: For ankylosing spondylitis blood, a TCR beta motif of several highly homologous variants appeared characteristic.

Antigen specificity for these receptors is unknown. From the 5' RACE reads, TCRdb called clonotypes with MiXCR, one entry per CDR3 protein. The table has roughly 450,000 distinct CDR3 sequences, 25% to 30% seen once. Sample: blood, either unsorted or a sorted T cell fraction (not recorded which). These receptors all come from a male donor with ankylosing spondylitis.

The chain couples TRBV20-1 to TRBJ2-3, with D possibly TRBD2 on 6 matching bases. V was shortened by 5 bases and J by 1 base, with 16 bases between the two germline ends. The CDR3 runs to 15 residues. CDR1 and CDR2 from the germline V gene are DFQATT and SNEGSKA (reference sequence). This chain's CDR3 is CSARPPSVRTDTQYF. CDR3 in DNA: TGCAGTGCTCGACCCCCTAGCGTTCGCACAGATACGCAGTATTTT.

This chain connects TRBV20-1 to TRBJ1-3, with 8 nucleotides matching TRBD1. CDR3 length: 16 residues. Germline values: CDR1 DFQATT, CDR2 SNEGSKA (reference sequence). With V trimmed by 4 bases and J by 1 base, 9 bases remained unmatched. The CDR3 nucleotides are TGCAGTGCTATAACAAACGGACAGGGTTCTGGAAACACCATATATTTT. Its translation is CSAITNGQGSGNTIYF.

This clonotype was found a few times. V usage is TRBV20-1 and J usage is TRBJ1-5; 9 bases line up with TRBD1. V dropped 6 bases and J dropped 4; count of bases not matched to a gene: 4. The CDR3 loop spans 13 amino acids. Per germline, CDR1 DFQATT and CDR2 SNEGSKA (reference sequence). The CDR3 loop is CSAPTGGNQPQHF. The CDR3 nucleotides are TGCAGTGCCCCGACAGGGGGTAATCAGCCCCAGCATTTT.

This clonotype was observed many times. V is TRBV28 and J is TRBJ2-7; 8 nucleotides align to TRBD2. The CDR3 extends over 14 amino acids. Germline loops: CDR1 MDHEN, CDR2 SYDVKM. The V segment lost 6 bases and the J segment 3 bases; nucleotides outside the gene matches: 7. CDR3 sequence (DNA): TGTGCCAGCAGCTTGGCGGGGGGAAGCTACGAGCAGTACGTC. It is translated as CASSLAGGSYEQYV.

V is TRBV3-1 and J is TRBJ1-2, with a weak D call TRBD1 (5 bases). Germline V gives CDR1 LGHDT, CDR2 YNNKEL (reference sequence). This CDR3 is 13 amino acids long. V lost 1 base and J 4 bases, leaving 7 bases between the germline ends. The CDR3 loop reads CASSQAGGYGYTF. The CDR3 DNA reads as TGTGCCAGCAGCCAAGCGGGGGGCTATGGCTACACCTTC.

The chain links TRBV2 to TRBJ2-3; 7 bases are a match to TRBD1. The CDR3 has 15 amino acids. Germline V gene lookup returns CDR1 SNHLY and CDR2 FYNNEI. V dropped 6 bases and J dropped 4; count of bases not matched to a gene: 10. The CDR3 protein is CASSLDRAVPDTQYF. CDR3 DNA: TGTGCCAGCAGCCTCGACAGGGCTGTTCCAGATACGCAGTATTTT.

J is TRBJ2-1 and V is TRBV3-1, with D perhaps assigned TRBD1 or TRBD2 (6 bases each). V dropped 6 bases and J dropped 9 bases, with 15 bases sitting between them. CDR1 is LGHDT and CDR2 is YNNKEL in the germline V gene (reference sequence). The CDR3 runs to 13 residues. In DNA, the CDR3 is TGTGCCAGCAGAGATACTGAGGGGGGTGAGCAGTTCTTC. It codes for CASRDTEGGEQFF.

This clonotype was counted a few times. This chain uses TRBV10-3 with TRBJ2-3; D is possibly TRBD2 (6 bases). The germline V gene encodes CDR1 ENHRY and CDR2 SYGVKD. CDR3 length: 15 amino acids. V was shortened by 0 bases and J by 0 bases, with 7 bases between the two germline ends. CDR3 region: CAISESGTSTDTQYF. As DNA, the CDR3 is TGTGCCATCAGTGAGTCGGGGACTAGCACAGATACGCAGTATTTT.

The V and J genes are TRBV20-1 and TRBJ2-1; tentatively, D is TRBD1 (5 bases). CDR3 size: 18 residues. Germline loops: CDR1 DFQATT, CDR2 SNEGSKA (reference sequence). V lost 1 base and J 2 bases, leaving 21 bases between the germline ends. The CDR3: CSARAIAGAIGPYNEQFF. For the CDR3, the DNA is TGCAGTGCTAGAGCAATTGCTGGGGCGATAGGCCCCTACAATGAGCAGTTCTTC.

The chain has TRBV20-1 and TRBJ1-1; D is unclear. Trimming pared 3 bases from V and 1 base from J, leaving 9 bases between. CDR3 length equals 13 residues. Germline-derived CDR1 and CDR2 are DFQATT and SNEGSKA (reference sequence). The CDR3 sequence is CSASSLGNTEAFF. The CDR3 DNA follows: TGCAGTGCTAGCTCCCTTGGGAACACTGAAGCTTTCTTT.

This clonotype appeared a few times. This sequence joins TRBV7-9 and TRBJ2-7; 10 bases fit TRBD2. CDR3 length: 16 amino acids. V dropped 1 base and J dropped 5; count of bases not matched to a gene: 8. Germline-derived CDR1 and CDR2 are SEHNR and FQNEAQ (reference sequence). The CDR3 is CASSLGLASGSDEQYV. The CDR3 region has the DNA TGTGCCAGCAGCTTAGGGTTAGCTAGCGGGAGCGACGAGCAGTACGTC.

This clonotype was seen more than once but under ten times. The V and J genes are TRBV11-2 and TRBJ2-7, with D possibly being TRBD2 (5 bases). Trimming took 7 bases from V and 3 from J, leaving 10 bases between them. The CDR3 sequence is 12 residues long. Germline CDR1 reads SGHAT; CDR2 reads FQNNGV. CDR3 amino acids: CASTRSGYEQYV. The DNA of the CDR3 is TGTGCCAGCACCAGGAGCGGCTACGAGCAGTACGTC.

CDR3 in DNA: TGTGCCAGTATCGACTGGGGAGCCCCGAACACCGGGGAGCTGTTTTTT. As protein: CASIDWGAPNTGELFF. The chain uses TRBV19 and TRBJ2-2; tentative D call: TRBD2 (5 bases). With 7 bases removed from V and 0 bases from J, the gap between germline ends came to 15 bases. The CDR3 contains 16 residues. Germline CDR1 and CDR2: LNHDA and SQIVND (reference sequence).

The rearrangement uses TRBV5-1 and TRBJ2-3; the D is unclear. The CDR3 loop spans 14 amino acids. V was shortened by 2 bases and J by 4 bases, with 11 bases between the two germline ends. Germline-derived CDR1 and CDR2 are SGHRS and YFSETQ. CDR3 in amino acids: CASSFSGLPDTQYF. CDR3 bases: TGCGCCAGCAGCTTTTCAGGCCTCCCAGATACGCAGTATTTT.

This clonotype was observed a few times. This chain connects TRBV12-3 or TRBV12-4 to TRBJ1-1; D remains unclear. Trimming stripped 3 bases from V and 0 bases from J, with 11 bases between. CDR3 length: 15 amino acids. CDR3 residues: CASSLIPVVNTEAFF. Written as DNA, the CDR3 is TGTGCCAGCAGTTTGATCCCGGTTGTGAACACTGAAGCTTTCTTT.

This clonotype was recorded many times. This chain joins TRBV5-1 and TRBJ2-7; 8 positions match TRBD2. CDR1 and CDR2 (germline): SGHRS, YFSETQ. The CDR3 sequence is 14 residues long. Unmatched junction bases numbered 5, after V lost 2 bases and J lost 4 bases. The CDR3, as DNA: TGCGCCAGCAGCTTTGCGGGAGGACCGTACGAGCAGTACGTC. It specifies CASSFAGGPYEQYV.

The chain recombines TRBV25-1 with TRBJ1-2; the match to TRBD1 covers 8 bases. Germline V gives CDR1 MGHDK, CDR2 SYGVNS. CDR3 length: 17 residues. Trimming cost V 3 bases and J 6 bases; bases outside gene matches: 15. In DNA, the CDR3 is TGTGCCAGCAGTGATTCAGGAACCAGGGGGCGCTTCCATGGCTACACCTTC. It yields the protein CASSDSGTRGRFHGYTF.

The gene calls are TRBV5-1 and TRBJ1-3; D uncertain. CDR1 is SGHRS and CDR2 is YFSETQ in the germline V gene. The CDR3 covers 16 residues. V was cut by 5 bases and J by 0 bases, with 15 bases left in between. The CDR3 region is CASSFGLLVSGNTIYF. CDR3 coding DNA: TGCGCCAGCAGTTTTGGACTTCTAGTCTCTGGAAACACCATATATTTT.

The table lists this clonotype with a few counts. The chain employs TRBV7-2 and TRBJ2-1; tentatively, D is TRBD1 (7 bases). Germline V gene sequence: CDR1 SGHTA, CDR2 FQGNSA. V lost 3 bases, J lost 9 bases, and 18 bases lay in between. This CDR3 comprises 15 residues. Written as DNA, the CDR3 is TGTGCCAGCAGCTTCGAACCCCAGGGGGGAGTTGAGCAGTTCTTC. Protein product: CASSFEPQGGVEQFF.

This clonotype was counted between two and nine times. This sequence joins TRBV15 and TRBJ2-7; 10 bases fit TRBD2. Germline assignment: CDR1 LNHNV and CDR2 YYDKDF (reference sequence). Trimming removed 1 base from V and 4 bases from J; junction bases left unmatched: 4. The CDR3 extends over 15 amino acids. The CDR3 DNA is TGTGCCACCAGCAGAGGTGCTAGCGGGAGTTACGAGCAGTACGTC. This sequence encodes CATSRGASGSYEQYV.

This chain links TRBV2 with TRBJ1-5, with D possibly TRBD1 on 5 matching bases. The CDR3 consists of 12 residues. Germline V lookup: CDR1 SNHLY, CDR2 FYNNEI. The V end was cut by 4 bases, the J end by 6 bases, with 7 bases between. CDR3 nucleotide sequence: TGTGCCAGCAGTGTTGGGGGTCAGCCCCAGCATTTT. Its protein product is CASSVGGQPQHF.

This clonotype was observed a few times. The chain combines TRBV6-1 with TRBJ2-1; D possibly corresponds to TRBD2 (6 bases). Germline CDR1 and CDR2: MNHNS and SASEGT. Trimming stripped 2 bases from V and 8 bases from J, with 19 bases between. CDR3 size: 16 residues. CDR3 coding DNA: TGTGCCAGCAGTGAATTCGTTGGGGCCGGGAGCTATGAGCAGTTCTTC. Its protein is CASSEFVGAGSYEQFF.